Shown below are 21 T cell receptor beta chains from a single sample sequenced in a study of blood T cell repertoires in COVID-19. Repertoires were generated with immunoSEQ multiplex PCR, while TCRdb's copy carries only in-frame clones and drops some. The repertoire holds approximately 120,000 clones, 70% to 90% seen once, with roughly 1.2% in the top ten. Sequencing was done on a sample of peripheral blood. These receptors were collected from an elderly woman with acute or convalescent COVID-19.

V usage is TRBV27 and J usage is TRBJ2-7; 10 bases line up with TRBD1. CDR1 is MNHEY, CDR2 SMNVEV, per germline (reference sequence). The CDR3 is 17 residues long. Trimming at V came to 2 bases and at J to 3 bases, leaving 10 bases not matched to a gene. This CDR3 reads CASSLTPSGTGVYEQYF. The CDR3, as DNA: TGTGCCAGCAGTTTAACCCCCTCCGGGACAGGGGTCTACGAGCAGTACTTC.

This clone was seen many times. This sequence joins TRBV6-2 or TRBV6-3 and TRBJ2-2, with D maybe TRBD1 (6 bases). Deletions cut 5 bases from V and 5 bases from J, with 24 bases between. Germline V gene lookup returns CDR1 MNHEY and CDR2 SVGEGT. The CDR3 covers 18 residues. The DNA of the CDR3 is TGTGCCAGCAGTAAACGACTGACAGGACAACTAGGGACCGGGGAGCTGTTTTTT. Protein sequence: CASSKRLTGQLGTGELFF.

This clone was counted only a few times. This chain links TRBV6-6 with TRBJ2-2; 8 bases agree with TRBD2. With 7 bases clipped from V and 1 base from J, the junction kept 5 bases outside the gene matches. CDR3 length: 15 amino acids. Looked up from germline, CDR1 is MNHNY and CDR2 is SVGAGI (reference sequence). CDR3 loop: CASKKRELNTGELFF. CDR3 nucleotides: TGTGCCAGCAAAAAGCGGGAGCTGAACACCGGGGAGCTGTTTTTT.

This chain uses TRBV3-1 (or the pseudogene TRBV3-2) with TRBJ2-1, with 10 bases aligning to TRBD2. Per the germline V gene, CDR1 is LGHDT and CDR2 is YNNKEL (reference sequence). The CDR3 is 20 amino acids. V was clipped by 2 bases and J by 2 bases; unmatched bases: 15. CDR3 protein: CASSQLPGLASDGPYNEQFF. CDR3 DNA sequence: TGTGCCAGCAGCCAACTTCCGGGACTAGCGTCGGATGGCCCCTACAATGAGCAGTTCTTC.

The J gene is TRBJ1-4, the V gene TRBV3-1 (or the pseudogene TRBV3-2); no reliable D call. CDR1 and CDR2 from the germline V gene are LGHDT and YNNKEL (reference sequence). The CDR3 extends over 12 amino acids. Trimming cost V 1 base and J 8 bases, with 5 bases left between them. CDR3 nucleotide sequence: TGTGCCAGCAGCCAAGGAGGGGAAAAACTGTTTTTT. Its protein is CASSQGGEKLFF.

The chain has TRBV10-1 and TRBJ1-2; D may be TRBD1 (6 bases). This CDR3 spans 13 amino acids. V lost 0 bases and J lost 8, with 10 bases in between. Germline V CDR1 and CDR2: WNHNN, SYGVQD (reference sequence). CDR3 protein: CASSESQGNGYTF. DNA for the CDR3: TGCGCCAGCAGTGAGTCTCAGGGGAACGGCTACACCTTC.

The chain has TRBV20-1 and TRBJ1-6; D is perhaps TRBD1 (5 bases). Trimming stripped 3 bases from V and 13 bases from J, with 22 bases between. This CDR3 region has 15 residues. CDR1 and CDR2 (germline): DFQATT, SNEGSKA (reference sequence). The CDR3 bases are TGCAGTGCTAGTGAAAGCGGGGACTCGTTTTTCCCCCTCCACTTT. Translation: CSASESGDSFFPLHF.

This clone appeared once. The chain joins TRBV10-3 to TRBJ2-3; D is uncertain. The V end lost 4 bases, the J end lost 1 base, and 15 bases lay between the germline ends. The CDR3 is 16 residues long. Germline-derived CDR1 and CDR2 are ENHRY and SYGVKD. In nucleotides, the CDR3 is TGTGCCATCAGTGCTCAATCCGCGGCCGGCACAGATACGCAGTATTTT. Translated: CAISAQSAAGTDTQYF.

The chain is built from TRBV5-1 and TRBJ1-2, with 7 positions matching TRBD1. CDR1 is SGHRS and CDR2 is YFSETQ in the germline V gene. The CDR3 runs 15 residues. V shed 4 bases, J shed 7 bases, and the junction held 13 bases outside the gene matches. In DNA form, the CDR3 reads TGCGCCAGCAGCGTTGGACAGGCCACTCGGGGTGGCTACACCTTC. Translated: CASSVGQATRGGYTF.

The V gene is TRBV6-5, the J gene TRBJ2-7; D possibly corresponds to TRBD1 (5 bases). Trimming removed 0 bases from V and 5 bases from J, with 14 bases in between. The CDR3 totals 15 residues. Per germline, CDR1 MNHEY and CDR2 SVGAGI. The CDR3: CASSYSVAQANEQYF. The CDR3 coding sequence is TGTGCCAGCAGTTACTCAGTTGCACAGGCAAACGAGCAGTACTTC.

This clone was detected only once. The rearrangement joins TRBV6-2 or TRBV6-3 to TRBJ2-5; TRBD2 is a possible D gene (6 bases). Trimming cost V 0 bases and J 5 bases, with 13 bases left between them. CDR3 length: 15 amino acids. The germline V gene has CDR1 MNHEY and CDR2 SVGEGT. The CDR3 here is CASSYSRGMEETQYF. As DNA, the CDR3 is TGTGCCAGCAGTTACTCTCGGGGGATGGAGGAGACCCAGTACTTC.

The CDR3 region is CASSSQPYLSNQPQHF. CDR3 bases: TGTGCCAGCAGTTCCCAACCCTATCTTAGCAATCAGCCCCAGCATTTT. This chain joins TRBV28 and TRBJ1-5; D ambiguous. Trimming left V 4 bases short and J 0 bases short, with 13 bases between. The V gene's germline CDR1 is MDHEN and CDR2 SYDVKM. The CDR3 has 16 residues.

The sample holds one count of this clone. The V gene is TRBV6-5, the J gene TRBJ1-2, with 7 bases identical to TRBD1. The V gene end was trimmed by 6 bases and the J gene end by 4 bases; junction bases not matched to a gene: 11. The CDR3 runs to 15 residues. Germline V lookup: CDR1 MNHEY, CDR2 SVGAGI. CDR3 coding DNA: TGTGCCAGCAGGAAAGGGGTACAGGGGTCCTATGGCTACACCTTC. This translates into CASRKGVQGSYGYTF.

The rearrangement uses TRBV19 and TRBJ1-1; TRBD1 matches at 9 bases. Germline trimming cut 6 bases from V and 6 bases from J; bases unmatched to any gene: 8. Germline V lookup: CDR1 LNHDA, CDR2 SQIVND (reference sequence). There are 14 residues in the CDR3. This CDR3 is CASRGTGIGSEAFF. The DNA of the CDR3 is TGTGCCAGTAGAGGGACAGGGATCGGGTCTGAAGCTTTCTTT.

V and J are TRBV5-1 and TRBJ1-6; D is unclear. The germline V gene has CDR1 SGHRS and CDR2 YFSETQ. V was trimmed by 1 base and J by 11 bases, leaving 16 bases between them. The CDR3 consists of 15 residues. The CDR3 is CASSLSGERITPLHF. The CDR3 nucleotides are TGCGCCAGCAGCTTGTCCGGGGAGCGGATTACACCCCTCCACTTT.

The rearrangement uses TRBV2 and TRBJ2-4, with D perhaps TRBD1 (5 bases). Trimming pared 0 bases from V and 5 bases from J, leaving 17 bases between. The CDR3 runs 17 residues. Looked up from germline, CDR1 is SNHLY and CDR2 is FYNNEI. The CDR3 loop reads CASSEALRAGWQNIQYF. DNA for the CDR3: TGTGCCAGCAGTGAAGCGCTTCGTGCAGGGTGGCAAAACATTCAGTACTTC.

This chain uses TRBV18 with TRBJ2-6; TRBD1 is a possible D gene (6 bases). V dropped 5 bases and J dropped 0 bases, with 8 bases sitting between them. CDR1 is KGHSH, CDR2 LQKENI, per germline. This CDR3 has 15 amino acids. The CDR3 DNA is TGTGCCAGCTCATCGGACAGCTCTGGGGCCAACGTCCTGACTTTC. Translating it yields CASSSDSSGANVLTF.

The J gene is TRBJ2-1, the V gene TRBV6-6, with 12 bases matching TRBD2. J lost 4 bases, V lost 5 bases, and 6 bases had no gene match. The CDR3 length is 16 residues. Germline CDR1 and CDR2: MNHNY and SVGAGI (reference sequence). The DNA for the CDR3 is TGTGCCAGCAGTCTACTAGCGGGAGGAGCTTACAATGAGCAGTTCTTC. Translated, it gives CASSLLAGGAYNEQFF.

The chain is built from TRBV6-1 and TRBJ2-3, with D perhaps matching TRBD2 (5 bases). V shed 2 bases and J shed 4 bases, with 10 bases lying between them. The CDR3 covers 14 residues. Germline loops: CDR1 MNHNS, CDR2 SASEGT. CDR3 sequence reads: CASSETGKADTQYF. DNA for the CDR3: TGTGCCAGCAGTGAAACGGGGAAGGCAGATACGCAGTATTTT.

V gene TRBV20-1 combines with J gene TRBJ2-1; D unclear. The germline gives CDR1 DFQATT, CDR2 SNEGSKA (reference sequence). V was cut by 6 bases and J by 4 bases, with 4 bases left in between. This CDR3 is built from 10 residues. The CDR3 sequence: CSALYNEQFF. The CDR3 DNA sequence: TGCAGTGCCCTTTACAATGAGCAGTTCTTC.

The chain has TRBV3-1 (or the pseudogene TRBV3-2) and TRBJ1-1; a possible D gene is TRBD1 (6 bases). V lost 4 bases to trimming and J lost 1 base, with 16 bases between them. Germline CDR1 and CDR2: LGHDT and YNNKEL (reference sequence). The CDR3 runs 16 residues. As DNA, the CDR3 is TGTGCCAGCAGCCGGAAACCGACAGGCCAGAACACTGAAGCTTTCTTT. This codes for CASSRKPTGQNTEAFF.